A single sample gave rise to the 15 T cell receptor beta chains below, sequenced in a study of CD8 T cells in Susac syndrome. RNA amounts of roughly 0.5 to 1 ug underwent reverse transcription with random hexamers. Each CDR3 protein is one row after TCRdb ran MiXCR on the immunoSEQ multiplex PCR reads. The sample contains roughly 120,000 distinct CDR3 sequences, roughly 96% of which appear only once. The sequencing input was CD4+ T cells from PBMCs. Every receptor here comes from a human donor in good health.

The chain employs TRBV20-1 and TRBJ2-5; the match to TRBD1 covers 8 bases. This CDR3 comprises 14 residues. The J segment lost 5 bases and the V segment lost 0 bases, leaving 5 bases of the junction unmatched. Germline CDR1 reads DFQATT; CDR2 reads SNEGSKA (reference sequence). The CDR3 here is CSARDGQGVETQYF. CDR3 sequence (DNA): TGCAGTGCTAGAGATGGACAGGGTGTTGAGACCCAGTACTTC.

The rearrangement links TRBV9 to TRBJ2-5, with 10 bases matching TRBD2. V was pared by 0 bases and J by 3 bases, with 2 bases of the junction left unmatched. The CDR3 spans 15 residues. The germline V gene encodes CDR1 SGDLS and CDR2 YYNGEE. This chain's CDR3 is CASSVGTSGKETQYF. Written as DNA, the CDR3 is TGTGCCAGCAGCGTAGGGACTAGCGGCAAAGAGACCCAGTACTTC.

The rearrangement links TRBV6-4 to TRBJ2-1; D uncertain. V lost 2 bases, J lost 7 bases, and 9 bases lay in between. Looked up from germline, CDR1 is MRHNA and CDR2 is SNTAGT. The CDR3 length is 13 residues. CDR3 loop: CASSDGQRNEQFF. The CDR3 DNA is TGTGCCAGCAGTGACGGGCAAAGGAATGAGCAGTTCTTC.

The V gene is TRBV20-1, the J gene TRBJ2-2, with D tentatively TRBD1 (6 bases). Germline CDR1 DFQATT, CDR2 SNEGSKA (reference sequence). CDR3 length: 15 amino acids. Trimming left V 2 bases short and J 3 bases short, with 13 bases between. CDR3 coding DNA: TGCAGTGCTAGACGCAGGGGCATCGACACCGGGGAGCTGTTTTTT. Protein: CSARRRGIDTGELFF.

The CDR3 region is CASSATPQQNIQYF. CDR3 nucleotides: TGTGCCAGCAGCGCCACTCCACAGCAAAACATTCAGTACTTC. The V call is TRBV7-2, the J call TRBJ2-4, with D unclear. Looked up from germline, CDR1 is SGHTA and CDR2 is FQGNSA. This CDR3 has 14 amino acids. V shed 5 bases and J shed 5 bases, with 13 bases lying between them.

The chain recombines TRBV5-1 with TRBJ2-2; 7 nucleotides align to TRBD1. CDR3 length: 16 amino acids. The germline gives CDR1 SGHRS, CDR2 YFSETQ. The trim removed 4 bases at V and 7 bases at J, leaving 13 bases unmatched. CDR3 loop: CASSPTVGGYGGELFF. In DNA form, the CDR3 reads TGCGCCAGCAGCCCTACCGTAGGGGGCTACGGCGGGGAGCTGTTTTTT.

The genes are TRBV7-2 and TRBJ2-7, with 7 positions matching TRBD1. Unmatched junction bases numbered 3, after V lost 4 bases and J lost 3 bases. CDR3 length: 13 amino acids. Germline values: CDR1 SGHTA, CDR2 FQGNSA. This CDR3 is CASSSGQLYEQYF. CDR3 nucleotide sequence: TGTGCCAGCAGCTCGGGACAGCTCTACGAGCAGTACTTC.

This rearrangement joins TRBV20-1 to TRBJ2-5; 8 nucleotides agree with TRBD2. This CDR3 is 14 amino acids long. J gave up 4 bases and V 3 bases, and 7 bases lay outside the gene matches. Germline CDR1 and CDR2: DFQATT and SNEGSKA (reference sequence). The CDR3: CSASGGGRRETQYF. The CDR3 coding sequence is TGCAGTGCTAGTGGGGGCGGGAGGAGAGAGACCCAGTACTTC.

This chain uses TRBV7-8 with TRBJ2-5, with 8 bases lining up with TRBD1. The ends lost 1 base at V and 5 bases at J; junction bases unmatched: 12. This CDR3 comprises 17 residues. Germline values: CDR1 SGHVS, CDR2 FQNEAQ. DNA of the CDR3: TGTGCCAGCAGCTTAGGAGTACGGACAGGGCCATGGGAGACCCAGTACTTC. It is translated as CASSLGVRTGPWETQYF.

The rearrangement joins TRBV4-1 to TRBJ2-1, with a weak D call TRBD1 (6 bases). V lost 3 bases and J lost 7, with 16 bases in between. CDR3 length: 15 residues. Germline V gene data show CDR1 as MGHRA and CDR2 as YSYEKL. The CDR3 bases are TGCGCCAGCAGCCACGTAGGCAGGGGTAGGAATGAGCAGTTCTTC. This encodes CASSHVGRGRNEQFF.

The chain is built from TRBV7-3 and TRBJ2-7, with D tentatively TRBD1 or TRBD2 (5 bases each). The CDR3 has 15 residues. V gave up 5 bases and J gave up 3 bases, with 17 bases separating them. Germline-derived CDR1 and CDR2 are SGHTA and FQGTGA. The CDR3 reads CASSLARDGVYEQYF. CDR3 sequence (DNA): TGTGCCAGCAGCCTAGCCCGGGACGGAGTCTACGAGCAGTACTTC. The complete variable domain, with remaining parts taken from reference TRBV7-3 and TRBJ2-7, reads GAGVSQTPSNKVTEKGKYVELRCDPISGHTALYWYRQSLGQGPEFLIYFQGTGAADDSGLPNDRFFAVRPEGSVSTLKIQRTERGDSAVYLCASSLARDGVYEQYFGPGTRLTVT.

This rearrangement joins TRBV28 to TRBJ1-5; D not certain. The length of the CDR3 is 13 residues. The germline V gene has CDR1 MDHEN and CDR2 SYDVKM. Trimming shortened V by 6 bases and J by 2 bases, and 8 bases separated the two germline ends. The CDR3 DNA is TGTGCCAGCAGCATAGAGGGCAATCAGCCCCAGCATTTT. Protein product: CASSIEGNQPQHF. The variable domain in full, with the rest retrieved from reference TRBV28 and TRBJ1-5, is DVKVTQSSRYLVKRTGEKVFLECVQDMDHENMFWYRQDPGLGLRLIYFSYDVKMKEKGDIPEGYSVSREKKERFSLILESASTNQTSMYLCASSIEGNQPQHFGDGTRLSIL.

The chain recombines TRBV24-1 with TRBJ2-1, with 10 nucleotides matching TRBD2. The CDR3 has 16 amino acids. Trimming at V came to 5 bases and at J to 5 bases, leaving 8 bases not matched to a gene. From germline, CDR1 is KGHDR and CDR2 SFDVKD. CDR3 nucleotide sequence: TGTGCCACCAGTGGTCCGAGCGGGGGGGTGAACAATGAGCAGTTCTTC. Its protein is CATSGPSGGVNNEQFF.

The CDR3 DNA reads as TGCGCCAGCAGCCCGCCCGTTGGGACAGCCCAAGAGACCCAGTACTTC. Protein sequence: CASSPPVGTAQETQYF. The chain links TRBV5-1 to TRBJ2-5; 7 bases match TRBD1. The J segment lost 1 base and the V segment lost 4 bases, leaving 10 bases of the junction unmatched. This CDR3 is built from 16 residues. The germline V gene encodes CDR1 SGHRS and CDR2 YFSETQ.

The chain recombines TRBV29-1 with TRBJ2-4, with TRBD2 matching over 13 bases. Germline CDR1 reads SQVTM; CDR2 reads ANQGSEA. The ends lost 7 bases at V and 6 bases at J; junction bases unmatched: 9. The CDR3 extends over 15 amino acids. The CDR3, as DNA: TGCAGCGGCACCGGGACTAGCGGGGCTGCAAACATTCAGTACTTC. Its protein is CSGTGTSGAANIQYF.